The entry that follows covers one T cell receptor beta chain sequence. Its antigen remains unknown. Germline V CDR1 and CDR2: MNHNS, SASEGT. The ends lost 2 bases at V and 9 bases at J; junction bases unmatched: 6. The CDR3 is 15 residues long. The data derive from a study of shared clonotypes between healthy human individuals. Profiled with immunoSEQ multiplex PCR; TCRdb holds only in-frame clones, not every one. The profile covers 2,500,000 or so clones, with approximately 90% appearing a single time and over 0.12% taken by the ten largest. Naive CD45RA+ and memory CD45RA-negative subsets were split from CD4+ cells. Study conclusions and caveats: The four-donor shared clonotypes exceeded non-shared clonotypes in generation probability, with non-shared ones scoring lower.

Material: naive CD4+ T cells sorted from blood. Specified subset: CD45RA+ positively selected. The gene calls are TRBV6-1 and TRBJ2-5; TRBD2 matches at 13 bases. The origin of this receptor is a man between 18 and 29 years old in good health. The CDR3 sequence: CASSEWTSGSRAQYF. Written as DNA, the CDR3 is TGTGCCAGCAGTGAATGGACTAGCGGGAGTAGGGCCCAGTACTTC.